The clone carrying this T cell receptor (beta chain) was seen only a few times. Generated by immunoSEQ multiplex PCR, the TCRdb table keeps only in-frame clones and is missing some. The table includes more than 250,000 clones, approximately 80% detected once. This entry belongs to a study of blood T cell repertoires in COVID-19. Assignments of participants to cohorts depended upon their own reported clinical history. Participants in the exposed group had met a COVID-19 case in the 2 weeks before joining the study. This TCR was recovered from a man aged 40-49 years who had been exposed to COVID-19. The specimen sequenced was PBMCs or T cells enriched from blood (not recorded which).

The CDR3 bases are TGTGCCACCAGACAGAATCAGCCCCAGCATTTT. Amino acid sequence: CATRQNQPQHF. J is TRBJ1-5 and V is TRBV6-5, with TRBD1 as a possible D gene (5 bases). CDR1 is MNHEY and CDR2 is SVGAGI in the germline V gene. V was clipped by 10 bases and J by 4 bases, with 8 bases between them. The CDR3 is 11 amino acids.